Listed below are T cell receptor beta chains from one sample, sequenced in a study of Ad26.COV2.S vaccination and SARS-CoV-2 variants. The table came from immunoSEQ multiplex PCR; TCRdb's copy has only in-frame clones and leaves some out. The table lists about 350,000 clones, roughly 84% of them singletons, with around 3% in the top ten. Sequences were derived from peripheral blood, sampled in a trial of Ad26.COV2.S vaccine versus placebo. The receptors shown here come from a person aged 18-65 years who received the Ad26.COV2.S COVID-19 vaccine or a placebo. Each CDR3 is given with its conserved first and last residue. A D gene is named only where the DNA matches it firmly. Clone size is given for some rows only: seen once, a few or many times, or a class if the clone is expanded.

V gene	clone size	CDR3 length	D gene	J gene	CDR3 DNA	CDR3 protein
TRBV28	-	16	-	TRBJ2-1	TGTGCCAGCAGTTTATTGGGAGTTGGGAAGGGGGATGAGCAGTTCTTC	CASSLLGVGKGDEQFF
TRBV27	-	17	-	TRBJ2-1	TGTGCCAGCAGTTTATACCCCCATTCCTCACAAAACAATGAGCAGTTCTTC	CASSLYPHSSQNNEQFF
TRBV28	-	15	TRBD2	TRBJ2-1	TGTGCCAGCAGCATCAGACTAGCGGGCAGTAATGAGCAGTTCTTC	CASSIRLAGSNEQFF
TRBV5-1	few	13	-	TRBJ2-7	TGCGCCAGCAGCCCAACGTTCTCCTACGAGCAGTACTTC	CASSPTFSYEQYF
TRBV7-2	many	17	-	TRBJ1-3	TGTGCCAGCAGTTCAGCGGGGGCAGGGACCTCTGGAAACACCATATATTTT	CASSSAGAGTSGNTIYF
TRBV7-8	-	13	-	TRBJ1-5	TGTGCCAGCAGCTTATTCCTGAATCAGCCCCAGCATTTT	CASSLFLNQPQHF
TRBV28	-	16	-	TRBJ2-4	TGTGCCAGCAGTCTCCGGTTGGGTGTAGGCAAAAACATTCAGTACTTC	CASSLRLGVGKNIQYF
TRBV11-2	-	17	TRBD2	TRBJ2-1	TGTGCCAGCAGCTTAGAGTGGCTAGCGGGGGCCTACAATGAGCAGTTCTTC	CASSLEWLAGAYNEQFF
TRBV28	-	13	TRBD1	TRBJ2-5	TGTGCCAGCGGACTCAGGGGGTTGGAGACCCAGTACTTC	CASGLRGLETQYF
TRBV20-1	-	10	-	TRBJ2-7	TGCAGTGCTAGCCGATACGAGCAGTACTTC	CSASRYEQYF
TRBV18	-	16	-	TRBJ2-2	TGTGCCAGCTCACCATTTGCCTCATCGGGAACCGGGGAGCTGTTTTTT	CASSPFASSGTGELFF